The 2 T cell receptor beta chains below come from one sample, sequenced in a study of cytomegalovirus exposure and HLA in healthy donors. 13 Jbeta primers and 60 Vbeta primers were used for the PCR. Sequenced by immunoSEQ multiplex PCR; TCRdb stores in-frame clones only, minus some. The repertoire has some 89,000 clones, roughly 85% of them found once; the top ten carry about 7.7%. The sequenced material came from PBMCs. Source of these receptors: a man aged 35-49 years in good health and CMV-seropositive.

V usage is TRBV11-3 and J usage is TRBJ2-1; D is unresolved. The V gene's germline CDR1 is SGHNT and CDR2 YENEEA. Trimming left V 0 bases short and J 5 bases short, with 5 bases between. The length of the CDR3 is 13 residues. The CDR3 DNA is TGTGCCAGCAGCTTAGAAAGCGACAATGAGCAGTTCTTC. Protein product: CASSLESDNEQFF.

The V gene is TRBV7-3, the J gene TRBJ2-3, with 10 positions matching TRBD1. CDR3 length: 13 residues. Trimming at V came to 5 bases and at J to 10 bases, leaving 6 bases not matched to a gene. Germline CDR1 reads SGHTA; CDR2 reads FQGTGA. CDR3 DNA: TGTGCCAGCAGCGGGGACAGGGGAGGGGCGCAGTATTTT. As protein: CASSGDRGGAQYF.